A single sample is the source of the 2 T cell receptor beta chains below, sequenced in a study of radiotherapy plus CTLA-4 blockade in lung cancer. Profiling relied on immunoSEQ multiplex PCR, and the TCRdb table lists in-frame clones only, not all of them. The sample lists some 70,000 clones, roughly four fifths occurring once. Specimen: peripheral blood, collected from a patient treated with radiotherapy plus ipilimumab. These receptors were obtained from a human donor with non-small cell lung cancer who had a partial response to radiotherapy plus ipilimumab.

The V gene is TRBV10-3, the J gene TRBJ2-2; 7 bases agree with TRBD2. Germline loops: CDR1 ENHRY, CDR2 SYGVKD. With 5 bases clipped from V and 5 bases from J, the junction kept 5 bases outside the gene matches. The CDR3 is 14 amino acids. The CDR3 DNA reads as TGTGCCATCAGTCCCAATAGCGGGACCGGGGAGCTGTTTTTT. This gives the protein CAISPNSGTGELFF.

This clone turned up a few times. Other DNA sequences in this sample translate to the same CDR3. DNA of the CDR3: TGTGCCAGCAGTTCCCCAGGGGGGTCCTACGAGCAGTACTTC. This translates into CASSSPGGSYEQYF. The genes are TRBV28 and TRBJ2-7; a possible D gene is TRBD1 (7 bases). The CDR3 sequence is 14 residues long. The ends were cut back, 4 bases at V and 1 base at J, with 11 bases in the middle. Germline CDR1 and CDR2: MDHEN and SYDVKM.